This TCR beta chain was sequenced during a study of cytomegalovirus exposure and HLA in healthy donors. Regarding this clone: Its antigen is not identified.

This CDR3 spans 16 amino acids. Germline CDR1 SGHRS, CDR2 YFSETQ. The J segment lost 7 bases and the V segment lost 0 bases, leaving 9 bases of the junction unmatched. Study observations and caveats: According to reports, the classifier identified cytomegalovirus status with high specificity and sensitivity. Rare sequences made up most TCRs, while some public TCRs were found in many donors. Per a later analysis, HLA-associated TCR beta chains showed more clonal expansion than other, equally common TCR beta chains.

PCR involved 60 Vbeta and 13 Jbeta primers. Sequencing used immunoSEQ multiplex PCR; TCRdb keeps in-frame clones, though not all of them. This table holds approximately 100,000 clones, about 70% found once. The J gene is TRBJ1-4, the V gene TRBV5-1, with 7 bases identical to TRBD1. What was sequenced was PBMCs. The TCR sequence derives from a man between 50 and 59 years old in good health and CMV-seropositive. CDR3 sequence: CASSLVGGGGGEKLFF. The CDR3 DNA reads as TGCGCCAGCAGCTTGGTAGGGGGCGGCGGCGGTGAAAAACTGTTTTTT.